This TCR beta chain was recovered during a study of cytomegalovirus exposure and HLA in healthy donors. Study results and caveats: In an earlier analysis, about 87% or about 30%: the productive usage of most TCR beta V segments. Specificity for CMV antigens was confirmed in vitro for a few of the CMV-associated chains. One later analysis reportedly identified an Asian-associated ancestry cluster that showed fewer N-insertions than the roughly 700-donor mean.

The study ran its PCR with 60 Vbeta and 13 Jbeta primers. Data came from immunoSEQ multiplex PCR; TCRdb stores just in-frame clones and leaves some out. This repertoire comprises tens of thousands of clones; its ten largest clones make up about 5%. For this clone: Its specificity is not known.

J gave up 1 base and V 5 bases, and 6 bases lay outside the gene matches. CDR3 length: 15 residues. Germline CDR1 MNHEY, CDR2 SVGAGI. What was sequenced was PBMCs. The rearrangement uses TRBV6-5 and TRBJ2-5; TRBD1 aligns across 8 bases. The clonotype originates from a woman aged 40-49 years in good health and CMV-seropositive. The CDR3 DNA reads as TGTGCCAGCAGTCCGGACAGGGTCCGCCAAGAGACCCAGTACTTC. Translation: CASSPDRVRQETQYF.